This T cell receptor beta chain was captured by sequencing in a study of regulatory T cells in long-lasting Graves disease. Findings and caveats of the study: Newly diagnosed Graves' patients exceeded persistent ones in TCR diversity.

Sequencing libraries for TCR beta were prepared with iRepertoire HTBI primers and Arm-PCR of CDR3 regions. One entry per CDR3 protein results from TCRdb running MiXCR on the multiplex PCR reads. The sample yields a few hundred thousand distinct CDR3 sequences, around an eighth seen once. Time point of the sample: newly diagnosed GD, antithyroid drugs for less than 3 months. Preparation of the TCR library used RNA extracted from PBMCs. CDR3 length equals 15 residues. Trimming took off 5 bases at V and 1 base at J, with 12 bases between the two ends. From germline, CDR1 is KGHDR and CDR2 SFDVKD. Turning to this clonotype: The antigen remains unidentified.

The sample also formed part of further work on T cells in Graves' hyperthyroidism and ophthalmopathy.

The sequence was collected from a man under 40 with Graves disease. The chain carries TRBV24-1 and TRBJ2-3; D possibly corresponds to TRBD2 (5 bases). Here the sequenced sample was peripheral blood mononuclear cells (PBMCs), taken at new diagnosis, from a patient treated with antithyroid drugs. The CDR3 DNA follows: TGTGCCACCAGTGGGGTCTTCGGGGGCACAGATACGCAGTATTTT. This codes for CATSGVFGGTDTQYF.